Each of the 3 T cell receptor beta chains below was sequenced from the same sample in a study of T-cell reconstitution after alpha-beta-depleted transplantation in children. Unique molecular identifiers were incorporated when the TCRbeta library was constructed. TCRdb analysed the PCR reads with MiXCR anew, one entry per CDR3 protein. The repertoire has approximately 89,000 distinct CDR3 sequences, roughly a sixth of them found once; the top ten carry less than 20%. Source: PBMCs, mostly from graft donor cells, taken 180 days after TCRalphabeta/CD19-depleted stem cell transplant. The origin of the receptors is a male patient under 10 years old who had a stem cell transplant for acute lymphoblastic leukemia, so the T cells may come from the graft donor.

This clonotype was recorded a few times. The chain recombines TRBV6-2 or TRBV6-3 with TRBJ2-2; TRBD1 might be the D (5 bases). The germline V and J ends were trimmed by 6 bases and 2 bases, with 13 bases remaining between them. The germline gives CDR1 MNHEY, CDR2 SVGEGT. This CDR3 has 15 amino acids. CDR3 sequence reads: CASSYRQTNTGELFF. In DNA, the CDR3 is TGTGCCAGCAGCTACAGGCAGACCAACACCGGGGAGCTGTTTTTT.

CDR3 nucleotides: TGCAGCGTTGGGGGTGGGAGGTGGATGAACACTGAAGCTTTCTTT. This codes for CSVGGGRWMNTEAFF. The chain uses TRBV29-1 and TRBJ1-1; no reliable D call. The germline V and J ends were trimmed by 4 bases and 0 bases, with 15 bases remaining between them. Per germline, CDR1 SQVTM and CDR2 ANQGSEA. This CDR3 is built from 15 residues. The full variable domain, completed using reference TRBV29-1 and TRBJ1-1, is SAVISQKPSRDICQRGTSLTIQCQVDSQVTMMFWYRQQPGQSLTLIATANQGSEATYESGFVIDKFPISRPNLTFSTLTVSNMSPEDSSIYLCSVGGGRWMNTEAFFGQGTRLTVV.

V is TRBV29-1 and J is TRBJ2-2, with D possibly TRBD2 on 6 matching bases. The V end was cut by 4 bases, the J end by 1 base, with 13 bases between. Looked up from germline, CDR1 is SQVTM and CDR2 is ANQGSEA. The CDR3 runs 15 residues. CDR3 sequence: CSVVSGVENTGELFF. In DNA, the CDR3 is TGCAGCGTTGTCTCGGGGGTCGAGAACACCGGGGAGCTGTTTTTT.